This TCR beta chain was profiled in a study of a mutant IDH1 vaccine in newly diagnosed glioma. In the case of this clone: No antigen is known for it.

The assay was immunoSEQ multiplex PCR, and TCRdb's table has in-frame clones only and misses some. Counted here are around 54,000 clones, roughly four fifths occurring once; the ten biggest clones make up over 2.5%. The junction had 6 bases not matched to a gene; V was cut back by 3 bases and J by 7 bases. The CDR3 has 13 amino acids. Germline lookup yields CDR1 SGHRS and CDR2 YFSETQ. Study-wide findings and caveats: Pseudoprogression appeared independent of alterations in top peripheral clonotypes.

Time point given: week 47, end of study. Topical imiquimod accompanied each vaccine dose, which consisted of 300 ug of mutant IDH1 20-mer peptide. Donors harbored newly found WHO grade 3 or 4 IDH1-mutant, ATRX-lost astrocytomas. The sample here was PBMCs, taken from a glioma patient whose treatment included an IDH1 peptide vaccine. This receptor was obtained from a woman aged 45-60 years with glioma. V and J are TRBV5-1 and TRBJ1-1; 7 nucleotides agree with TRBD1. CDR3 region: CASSSGTAIEAFF. In DNA form, the CDR3 reads TGCGCCAGCAGCTCCGGGACAGCCATTGAAGCTTTCTTT.